This entry features one T cell receptor beta chain sequence. The specificity of this receptor is unknown. Base qualities are missing; no much larger clone stands one base away. This entry belongs to a study of blood T cell repertoires in COVID-19 (dated by TCRdb to the early 2020s). Regarding the research as a whole: The collaborator samples originated in the United States, Italy and Spain and spanned the acute and convalescent phases of COVID-19. The prospective study material was composed of cDNA or gDNA derived from T cells, B-cell-depleted T cells, or PBMCs. Subjects who had been exposed to COVID-19, were actively infected with it, or had recovered from it provided the deeply sampled blood TCRbeta repertoires that made up the dataset. The repertoires were made available in a free public database intended to serve as a resource for research on the immune response to SARS-CoV-2. The samples were drawn from the first 160 participants of the ongoing ImmuneRACE study and from 1,254 subjects provided by 6 global collaborators. The sample metadata nearly always contained a de-identified subject ID, COVID-19 status, age in years and sex. Where available, HLA class I and class II types were taken from metadata supplied by the sample provider and were not determined by assay-based typing. The investigation overall reported the following: The amount of clinical and demographic metadata varied by source and participant and was provided uncurated.

In Seattle, one collaborating source enrolled patients while the infection was active and tracked those patients longitudinally over the course of disease. Whole blood was collected in K2EDTA tubes by collaborating institutions according to the institutions' own protocols. For TCRbeta analysis, collaborators shipped samples as frozen whole blood, isolated PBMCs, or DNA extracted from either of those sample types. Trimming takes 5 bases off V and 8 bases off J; junction bases not matched to a gene: 15. The germline V gene gives CDR1 as SGHNT and CDR2 as YENEEA. From the cysteine up to the phenylalanine, the CDR3 has a length of 15 residues. The CDR3 DNA has 45 bases and is translated from base 1. TCRbeta CDR3 regions were amplified from genomic DNA using the immunoSEQ Assay, a bias-controlled multiplex PCR. The paper's processing steps were these. The number of nucleated cells in each sample was estimated from the amplification of reference gene primers within the assay. To quantify the absolute abundance of each unique TCRbeta CDR3 rearrangement, sequence reads were collapsed and filtered. For each sample, productive Simpson clonality was calculated as the square root of Simpson's diversity index over productive rearrangements. The immuneACCESS repertoire file appears here via TCRdb, limited to in-frame rearrangements. These files lack a portion of the clones; in checked studies, under half of the deficit traces to unresolved V genes, and the cause of the others is not known. For V, J and clone size, that table is used; D and trimming come from the DNA. Counted in this sample were 250,000 to 300,000 clones; around nine tenths of them appeared once. Of the sample, roughly 12% falls within the top ten clones.

The TCR sequence derives from a woman aged 25 to 39 with COVID-19, enrolled during active disease. The sample comprised peripheral blood. This sequence uses TRBV11-3 and TRBJ2-7, with 7 central nucleotides matching TRBD2. CDR3 protein: CASSPARGDGLQQYF. The DNA is TGTGCCAGCAGCCCTGCCCGGGGGGACGGGCTCCAGCAGTACTTC.